The clone carrying this TCR beta chain was observed a handful of times. Its specificity is not known. This entry belongs to a study of blood T cells in healthy people across ages. Study outcomes and limitations: The authors considered diversity estimates from one million T cells to be underestimates. Among T cells, TCR beta diversity per million cells dropped roughly linearly as age rose.

Total RNA amounts of at least 5.5 micrograms were extracted per sample. The second PCR ran about 6 to 11 cycles with a sample-barcoded 5' primer and J-beta primers. The template-switch adaptor, which had 12 random nucleotides, put a tag on each cDNA molecule. One entry per CDR3 protein, called by TCRdb with MiXCR from the 5' RACE reads. The sample yields about 640,000 distinct CDR3 sequences, about 54% seen once. The TCR was taken from a man between 60 and 75 years old in good health. The material sequenced was blood.

CDR3 sequence reads: CSARAGGNQPQHF. In nucleotides, the CDR3 is TGCAGTGCTAGAGCCGGAGGGAATCAGCCCCAGCATTTT. The chain employs TRBV20-1 and TRBJ1-5; D is unclear. This CDR3 region has 13 residues. V was shortened by 1 base and J by 4 bases, with 8 bases between the two germline ends. The germline gives CDR1 DFQATT, CDR2 SNEGSKA (reference sequence).